This T cell receptor (beta chain) came from a study of blood T cell repertoires in COVID-19. Study in general: From the United States, Italy and Spain came samples of acute and convalescent COVID-19. T cells, B-cell-depleted T cells, or PBMCs provided the cDNA or gDNA that served as material.

In the original processing: Quantification of nucleated cells was approximated via reference gene primer amplification. Produced via immunoSEQ multiplex PCR; TCRdb's table is partial and in-frame only. Clone size and V and J calls were adopted from that table, with D and trimming inferred from the DNA. The sample shows 10,000 or so clones, around 70% of them seen only once. Patients at the Seattle site were enrolled during active infection and followed longitudinally. J was trimmed by 5 bases and V by 6 bases; bases with no gene match: 10. This CDR3 has 15 amino acids. From germline, CDR1 is MDHEN and CDR2 SYDVKM.

The receptor's source is a man aged 60-69 years with COVID-19, enrolled during active disease. Sequenced material: peripheral blood. The rearrangement joins TRBV28 to TRBJ1-1, with TRBD1 matching 9 bases. DNA of the CDR3: TGTGCCAGCAGCATCCGCCGGACAGGGGAAACTGAAGCTTTCTTT. Its protein product is CASSIRRTGETEAFF.